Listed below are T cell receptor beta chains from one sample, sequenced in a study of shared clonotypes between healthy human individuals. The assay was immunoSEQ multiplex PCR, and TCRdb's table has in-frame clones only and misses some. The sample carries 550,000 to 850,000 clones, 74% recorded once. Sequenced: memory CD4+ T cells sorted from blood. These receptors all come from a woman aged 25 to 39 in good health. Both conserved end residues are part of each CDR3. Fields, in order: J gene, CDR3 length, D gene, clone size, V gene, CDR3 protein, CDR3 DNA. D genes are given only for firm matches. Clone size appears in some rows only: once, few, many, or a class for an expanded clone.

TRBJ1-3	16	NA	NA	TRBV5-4	CASSFGGISSGNTIYF	TGTGCCAGCAGCTTTGGTGGTATTAGCTCTGGAAACACCATATATTTT
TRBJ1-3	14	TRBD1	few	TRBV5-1	CASSLGTAGNTIYF	TGCGCCAGCAGCCTGGGGACAGCAGGAAACACCATATATTTT
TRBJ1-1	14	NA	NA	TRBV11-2	CASSSSGRGTEAFF	TGTGCCAGCAGCTCCTCGGGACGGGGCACTGAAGCTTTCTTT
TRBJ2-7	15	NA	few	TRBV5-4	CASSLVLSLANEQYF	TGTGCCAGCAGCTTGGTTTTATCACTAGCCAACGAGCAGTACTTC
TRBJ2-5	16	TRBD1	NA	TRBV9	CASSPLTGTGEETQYF	TGTGCCAGCAGCCCACTGACAGGGACGGGTGAAGAGACCCAGTACTTC
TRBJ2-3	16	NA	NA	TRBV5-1	CASSLEAGTNTDTQYF	TGCGCCAGCAGCTTGGAGGCCGGAACTAACACAGATACGCAGTATTTT
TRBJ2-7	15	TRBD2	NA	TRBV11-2	CASSLTASGNYEQYF	TGTGCCAGCAGCTTAACGGCTAGCGGAAACTACGAGCAGTACTTC
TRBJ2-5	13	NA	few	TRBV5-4	CASSLVHKETQYF	TGTGCCAGCAGCTTGGTCCACAAAGAGACCCAGTACTTC
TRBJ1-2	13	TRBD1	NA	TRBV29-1	CSVESTGGLGYTF	TGCAGCGTTGAATCGACAGGGGGCCTTGGCTACACCTTC
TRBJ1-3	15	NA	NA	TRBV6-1	CASSEAGFTGNTIYF	TGTGCCAGCAGTGAAGCAGGGTTTACCGGAAACACCATATATTTT
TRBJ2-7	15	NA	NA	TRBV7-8	CASSLGDRFLGEQYF	TGTGCCAGCAGCTTAGGGGACCGGTTTTTGGGGGAGCAGTACTTC
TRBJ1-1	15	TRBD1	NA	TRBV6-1	CASTRDRGLGTEAFF	TGTGCCAGCACCCGGGACAGGGGGCTGGGGACTGAAGCTTTCTTT
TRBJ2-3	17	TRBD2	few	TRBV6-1	CASSEHIWTSGSGTQYF	TGTGCCAGCAGTGAACACATCTGGACTAGCGGGAGTGGGACGCAGTATTTT
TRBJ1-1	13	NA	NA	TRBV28	CATEDRPNTEAFF	TGTGCCACGGAGGACAGACCAAACACTGAAGCTTTCTTT
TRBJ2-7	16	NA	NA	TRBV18	CASSPTLTRGSYEQYF	TGTGCCAGCTCACCAACGCTAACTAGGGGGTCCTACGAGCAGTACTTC
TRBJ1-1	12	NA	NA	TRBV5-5	CASSFLGTEAFF	TGTGCCAGCAGCTTCCTTGGGACGGAAGCTTTCTTT
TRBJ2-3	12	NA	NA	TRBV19	CASSISPDTQYF	TGTGCCAGTAGTATATCCCCGGATACGCAGTATTTT
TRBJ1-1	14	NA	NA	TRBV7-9	CASSLASGNTEAFF	TGTGCCAGCAGCTTAGCCTCAGGGAACACTGAAGCTTTCTTT
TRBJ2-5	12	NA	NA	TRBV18	CASSPTQETQYF	TGTGCCAGCTCACCTACTCAAGAGACCCAGTACTTC
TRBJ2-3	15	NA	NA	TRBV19	CASRVTGTGTDTQYF	TGTGCCAGTAGGGTGACAGGGACTGGAACAGATACGCAGTATTTT
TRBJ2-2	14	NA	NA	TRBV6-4	CASSDFQTPGELFF	TGTGCCAGCAGTGACTTTCAGACACCCGGGGAGCTGTTTTTT
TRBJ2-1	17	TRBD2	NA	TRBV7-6	CASSHPSGRFQSGEQFF	TGTGCCAGCAGCCACCCTAGCGGGAGATTTCAGTCTGGTGAGCAGTTCTTC
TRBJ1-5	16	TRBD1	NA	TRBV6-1	CASSEAGGQGAQPQHF	TGTGCCAGCAGTGAAGCTGGGGGACAGGGAGCTCAGCCCCAGCATTTT
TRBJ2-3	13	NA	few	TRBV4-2	CASTGAQADTQYF	TGTGCCAGCACGGGGGCGCAGGCAGATACGCAGTATTTT
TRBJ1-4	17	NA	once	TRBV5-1	CASSLERLGATNEKLFF	TGCGCCAGCAGCTTGGAGAGGCTAGGGGCAACTAATGAAAAACTGTTTTTT
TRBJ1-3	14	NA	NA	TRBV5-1	CASSAGTEGNTIYF	TGCGCCAGCAGCGCGGGGACCGAAGGAAACACCATATATTTT
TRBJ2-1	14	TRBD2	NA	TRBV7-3	CASSLSGSYNEQFF	TGTGCCAGCAGCTTAAGCGGGAGCTACAATGAGCAGTTCTTC